This T cell receptor (beta chain) was obtained from a study of T cells in Graves' hyperthyroidism and ophthalmopathy. Study-level findings and limits: A model of 13 V-J features distinguished ophthalmopathy from stable hyperthyroidism.

RNA transcripts provided the source from which TCR beta CDR3 regions were amplified. The HTBI set primed first-round TCR CDR3 RT-PCR. Each CDR3 protein gets one entry after TCRdb re-called the multiplex PCR reads with MiXCR. The table lists about 700,000 distinct CDR3 sequences, 40% to 55% of them singletons, with under 8% in the top ten. The study left out patients who had uncontrolled infection, other autoimmune disease, pregnancy or lactation. Each diagnosis drew on symptoms, thyroxine, TRAb, thyroid ultrasound and orbital computed tomography findings. There are many counts of this clonotype. As yet, its antigen is unknown. Germline CDR1 and CDR2: WNHNN and SYGVQD (reference sequence). Trimming cost V 8 bases and J 4 bases; bases outside gene matches: 11. The CDR3 has 15 residues.

The sample consisted of peripheral blood or thyroid tissue (not recorded which). V gene TRBV10-1 combines with J gene TRBJ1-1; 9 bases match TRBD1. This clonotype was sampled from an adult man with Graves' disease, either hyperthyroidism or ophthalmopathy (not recorded which). CDR3 region: CASSVGQGIGTEAFF. The CDR3 DNA sequence: TGCGCCAGCTCCGTCGGACAGGGGATCGGCACTGAAGCTTTCTTT.